Each of the 26 T cell receptor beta chains below was sequenced from the same sample in a study of regulatory T cells in long-lasting Graves disease. Time point reported: newly diagnosed GD, antithyroid drugs for less than 3 months. TCR sequences were obtained from RNA taken from PBMCs. Arm-PCR with iRepertoire HTBI primers amplified the CDR3 regions for these TCR beta libraries. TCRdb processed the multiplex PCR reads anew with MiXCR; each CDR3 protein has one entry. The repertoire has hundreds of thousands of distinct CDR3 sequences, about 15% of them found once; the top ten carry under 20%. The same specimen was also included in a second study, on T cells in Graves' hyperthyroidism and ophthalmopathy.

The sample here was peripheral blood mononuclear cells (PBMCs), taken at new diagnosis, from a patient treated with antithyroid drugs. These receptors all stem from a woman aged 25 to 45 with Graves disease.

This clonotype was seen ten or more times. V usage is TRBV28 and J usage is TRBJ1-1; 7 bases line up with TRBD1. Germline CDR1 reads MDHEN; CDR2 reads SYDVKM. J was trimmed by 4 bases and V by 3 bases; bases with no gene match: 5. CDR3 length: 14 amino acids. The CDR3 sequence is CASSLPDRATEAFF. The DNA for the CDR3 is TGTGCCAGCAGTTTGCCTGACAGGGCCACTGAAGCTTTCTTT.

This clonotype has a handful of counts. The DNA of the CDR3 is TGTGCCACCAGCCCTGGGTCCTCTGCAACTAATGAAAAACTGTTTTTT. Protein sequence: CATSPGSSATNEKLFF. J is TRBJ1-4 and V is TRBV15; D not resolved. Germline values: CDR1 LNHNV, CDR2 YYDKDF (reference sequence). The CDR3 contains 16 residues. V was trimmed by 5 bases and J by 0 bases, leaving 13 bases between them. Combining the CDR3 with reference TRBV15 and TRBJ1-4 gives the whole variable domain DAMVIQNPRYQVTQFGKPVTLSCSQTLNHNVMYWYQQKSSQAPKLLFHYYDKDFNNEADTPDNFQSRRPNTSFCFLDIRSPGLGDTAMYLCATSPGSSATNEKLFFGSGTQLSVL.

The table lists this clonotype with many counts. This chain connects TRBV7-9 to TRBJ1-1; 10 bases agree with TRBD1. The germline CDR1 and CDR2 sequences are SEHNR and FQNEAQ (reference sequence). Trimming took 4 bases from V and 9 from J; bases not matched to a gene: 5. This CDR3 comprises 13 residues. The CDR3 coding sequence is TGTGCCAGCAGCTCGAGGGACAGGGGAAAAGCTTTCTTT. Amino acids: CASSSRDRGKAFF.

This clonotype has a single count. This chain links TRBV6-1 with TRBJ1-5; 7 bases match TRBD1. Germline V gene sequence: CDR1 MNHNS, CDR2 SASEGT. Trimming removed 0 bases from V and 2 bases from J; junction bases left unmatched: 1. The CDR3 is made up of 15 amino acids. This CDR3 reads CASSEAGTGNQPQHF. The CDR3 nucleotides are TGTGCCAGCAGTGAAGCCGGGACAGGCAATCAGCCCCAGCATTTT.

V and J are TRBV7-9 and TRBJ2-1; 10 positions agree with TRBD2. This CDR3 is built from 15 residues. Unmatched junction bases numbered 4, after V lost 4 bases and J lost 4 bases. From germline, CDR1 is SEHNR and CDR2 FQNEAQ (reference sequence). The CDR3 DNA sequence: TGTGCCAGCAGCTCGCTAGCGGGAGTATACAATGAGCAGTTCTTC. Protein product: CASSSLAGVYNEQFF.

With regard to this clonotype: A much larger clone lies one base from this, so it may be a read error. This chain uses TRBV20-1 with TRBJ2-7; D is possibly TRBD1 (5 bases). This CDR3 is 12 amino acids long. Trimming pared 3 bases from V and 6 bases from J, leaving 12 bases between. Germline-derived CDR1 and CDR2 are DFQATT and SNEGSKA (reference sequence). CDR3 DNA sequence: TGCAGTGCTAGTCCATACAGGAGCGAGCAGTACTTC. Protein product: CSASPYRSEQYF.

The chain uses TRBV4-1 and TRBJ1-1; 8 bases align to TRBD1. The CDR3 sequence is 16 residues long. V lost 5 bases to trimming and J lost 6 bases; unmatched junction nucleotides: 14. CDR1 is MGHRA and CDR2 is YSYEKL in the germline V gene. CDR3 coding DNA: TGCGCCAGCAGCGCTATTTTCAGGACAGGGTCGGCTGAAGCTTTCTTT. Residues: CASSAIFRTGSAEAFF.

This clonotype was observed many times. V usage is TRBV7-2 and J usage is TRBJ1-4, with D possibly matching TRBD1 (5 bases). V dropped 4 bases and J dropped 7 bases, with 19 bases sitting between them. CDR3 length: 16 residues. Germline V lookup: CDR1 SGHTA, CDR2 FQGNSA. CDR3 region: CASSSKGRWEVEKLFF. Here the CDR3 DNA reads TGTGCCAGCAGCTCTAAGGGGCGGTGGGAAGTTGAAAAACTGTTTTTT.

V usage is TRBV27 and J usage is TRBJ1-6; no reliable D call. Trimming took off 6 bases at V and 3 bases at J, with 3 bases between the two ends. Germline V lookup: CDR1 MNHEY, CDR2 SMNVEV (reference sequence). This CDR3 contains 12 residues. The DNA for the CDR3 is TGTGCCAGCAGAAACTATAATTCACCCCTCCACTTT. Its translation is CASRNYNSPLHF.

The CDR3 reads CASSPDSGLLDTQYF. The CDR3 coding sequence is TGTGCCAGCAGTCCCGATTCGGGGTTGTTAGATACGCAGTATTTT. The rearrangement uses TRBV27 and TRBJ2-3, with D possibly being TRBD2 (5 bases). Trimming removed 5 bases from V and 5 bases from J, with 17 bases in between. Germline V gene lookup returns CDR1 MNHEY and CDR2 SMNVEV (reference sequence). This CDR3 has 15 residues.

This chain connects TRBV27 to TRBJ2-7, with 7 bases lining up with TRBD2. Unmatched junction bases numbered 11, after V lost 8 bases and J lost 1 base. The CDR3 totals 15 residues. Germline CDR1 is MNHEY and CDR2 is SMNVEV (reference sequence). The CDR3 DNA reads as TGTGCCAGCGCACCGGGCGGGACTAAGTCCTACGAGCAGTACTTC. This translates into CASAPGGTKSYEQYF.

The rearrangement joins TRBV6-2 or TRBV6-3 to TRBJ2-2; D not certain. The germline V gene encodes CDR1 MNHEY and CDR2 SVGEGT. This CDR3 has 17 residues. V lost 0 bases to trimming and J lost 2 bases, with 13 bases between them. CDR3 sequence: CASSYSRPRQNTGELFF. The DNA of the CDR3 is TGTGCCAGCAGTTACTCCAGACCAAGACAAAACACCGGGGAGCTGTTTTTT.

The V and J genes are TRBV3-1 and TRBJ1-1; D is unclear. This CDR3 has 14 amino acids. Germline V CDR1 and CDR2: LGHDT, YNNKEL (reference sequence). The V end lost 2 bases, the J end lost 6 bases, and 13 bases lay between the germline ends. The CDR3 coding sequence is TGTGCCAGCAGCCAAAATTCCCTCCGGGCTGAAGCTTTCTTT. Its protein product is CASSQNSLRAEAFF. The full variable domain, in which reference TRBV3-1 and TRBJ1-1 provide the parts outside the CDR3, is DTAVSQTPKYLVTQMGNDKSIKCEQNLGHDTMYWYKQDSKKFLKIMFSYNNKELIINETVPNRFSPKSPDKAHLNLHINSLELGDSAVYFCASSQNSLRAEAFFGQGTRLTVV.

The chain links TRBV20-1 to TRBJ2-1; no firm D call. The J call may be mistaken, given a closer DNA end match to TRBJ2-5. The germline gives CDR1 DFQATT, CDR2 SNEGSKA (reference sequence). CDR3 length equals 13 residues. CDR3: CSARDHAQETQYF. DNA of the CDR3: TGCAGTGCTAGAGATCACGCCCAAGAGACCCAGTACTTC.

The chain combines TRBV10-3 with TRBJ2-1, with TRBD1 identical over 7 bases. This CDR3 contains 15 residues. The V and J ends lost 6 bases and 8 bases, in that order; junction bases with no gene match: 13. The germline gives CDR1 ENHRY, CDR2 SYGVKD. The CDR3 loop reads CAISTGQAAFYEQFF. The CDR3 DNA sequence: TGTGCCATCAGCACTGGACAGGCCGCCTTCTATGAGCAGTTCTTC.

This sequence joins TRBV6-1 and TRBJ1-2; no firm D call. Germline V gene sequence: CDR1 MNHNS, CDR2 SASEGT. Trimming pared 3 bases from V and 3 bases from J, leaving 14 bases between. This CDR3 is built from 15 residues. DNA of the CDR3: TGTGCCAGCAGTGAGATCGGAGGGATTTACTATGGCTACACCTTC. Translation gives CASSEIGGIYYGYTF.

The chain couples TRBV6-2 or TRBV6-3 to TRBJ2-2; 9 bases line up with TRBD2. This CDR3 comprises 16 residues. The V segment lost 9 bases and the J segment 6 bases; nucleotides outside the gene matches: 14. Germline CDR1 and CDR2: MNHEY and SVGEGT. The CDR3 sequence: CASTLTQAGGAGELFF. Here the CDR3 DNA reads TGTGCCAGTACCCTAACACAAGCGGGAGGAGCCGGGGAGCTGTTTTTT.

The chain combines TRBV9 with TRBJ2-7; D gene uncertain. The CDR3 loop spans 14 amino acids. Trimming took off 2 bases at V and 6 bases at J, with 15 bases between the two ends. Germline lookup yields CDR1 SGDLS and CDR2 YYNGEE. CDR3 sequence (DNA): TGTGCCAGCAGCGTCTCTCTAGGGATGGGCGAGCAGTACTTC. Translation gives CASSVSLGMGEQYF.

This clonotype has at least ten counts. The V and J genes are TRBV11-2 and TRBJ1-5; D perhaps matches TRBD1 (5 bases). The CDR3 is 17 amino acids. V was shortened by 5 bases and J by 2 bases, with 19 bases between the two germline ends. The V gene's germline CDR1 is SGHAT and CDR2 FQNNGV. The CDR3 loop reads CASSLGMGGEGNQPQHF. In DNA form, the CDR3 reads TGTGCCAGCAGCCTTGGGATGGGGGGTGAGGGCAATCAGCCCCAGCATTTT.

There are a few counts of this clonotype. The chain carries TRBV20-1 and TRBJ1-1, with TRBD1 matching 9 bases. This CDR3 has 16 residues. J was trimmed by 4 bases and V by 0 bases; bases with no gene match: 9. Germline V gene data show CDR1 as DFQATT and CDR2 as SNEGSKA (reference sequence). The CDR3 nucleotides are TGCAGTGCTAGAGATCTTACGACAGGGGGAGGCACTGAAGCTTTCTTT. This gives the protein CSARDLTTGGGTEAFF.

In this sample, this clonotype turned up many times. This chain connects TRBV28 to TRBJ2-1; 12 positions match TRBD2. The CDR3 sequence is 15 residues long. Trimming at V came to 10 bases and at J to 8 bases, leaving 12 bases not matched to a gene. CDR1 is MDHEN, CDR2 SYDVKM, per germline. The CDR3 DNA follows: TGTGCCACACGTCGGACTAGCGGGACTATCGATGAGCAGTTCTTC. It translates to CATRRTSGTIDEQFF.

The chain is built from TRBV5-1 and TRBJ2-5; D tentatively reads TRBD1 or TRBD2 (5 bases each). CDR1 is SGHRS, CDR2 YFSETQ, per germline. The CDR3 loop spans 16 amino acids. V was cut by 4 bases and J by 5 bases, with 21 bases left in between. The CDR3 loop reads CASSGGSRAKMETQYF. CDR3 nucleotides: TGCGCCAGCAGCGGGGGTTCGAGGGCCAAGATGGAGACCCAGTACTTC.

In this sample, this clonotype turned up many times. The J gene is TRBJ1-5, the V gene TRBV27; D is unresolved. Trimming pared 2 bases from V and 3 bases from J, leaving 11 bases between. This CDR3 contains 15 residues. Per the germline V gene, CDR1 is MNHEY and CDR2 is SMNVEV (reference sequence). The CDR3 protein is CASSLREANNQPQHF. Here the CDR3 DNA reads TGTGCCAGCAGTTTAAGGGAGGCGAACAATCAGCCCCAGCATTTT.

Remarks on this clonotype: With a much larger clone just one base away, this may be a read error. This chain connects TRBV28 to TRBJ2-3, with 13 bases identical to TRBD2. Germline V lookup: CDR1 MDHEN, CDR2 SYDVKM. Germline trimming cut 5 bases from V and 3 bases from J; bases unmatched to any gene: 11. The CDR3 has 18 amino acids. The CDR3 loop is CASSPLGLAGEETDTQYF. CDR3 sequence (DNA): TGTGCCAGCAGTCCTCTAGGACTAGCGGGAGAGGAAACAGATACGCAGTATTTT.

This clonotype was recorded at least ten times. The J gene is TRBJ1-1, the V gene TRBV20-1, with a tentative D call TRBD1 (5 bases). The CDR3 contains 12 residues. The germline V gene has CDR1 DFQATT and CDR2 SNEGSKA (reference sequence). V dropped 0 bases and J dropped 11 bases, with 13 bases sitting between them. The CDR3 here is CSARDGGRVAFF. CDR3 nucleotides: TGCAGTGCTAGAGATGGGGGGAGGGTCGCTTTCTTT.

This clonotype was observed a handful of times. The chain recombines TRBV10-3 with TRBJ2-7; 8 bases align to TRBD1. The CDR3 has 13 residues. Looked up from germline, CDR1 is ENHRY and CDR2 is SYGVKD. V gave up 10 bases and J gave up 4 bases; unmatched junction bases: 9. The CDR3 loop is CATTGQGIYEQYF. In nucleotides, the CDR3 is TGTGCCACGACTGGACAGGGTATTTACGAGCAGTACTTC.